This note documents a single TCR beta chain sequence. The specificity of this receptor is unknown. One base away there is no much larger clone; base qualities are not given. The sample belongs to a study of radiotherapy plus CTLA-4 blockade in lung cancer (dated by TCRdb to 2016 to 2018). At the level of the whole study: Among the enrolled patients, about 20% had an objective response, and 31% reached disease control. What the study reported, not specific to this receptor: The strongest predictors of response, as reported, were early dynamic changes in blood T cell clones along with a rise in serum interferon-beta after radiation. After treatment with radiotherapy and ipilimumab, TCR clones that originated in tumors expanded in peripheral blood.

V is trimmed back by 4 bases and J by 4 bases, and the junction contains 6 bases that no gene match accounts for. The germline V gene supplies CDR1 SGHRS and CDR2 YFSETQ. The CDR3 numbers 14 residues from cysteine through phenylalanine. Only the CDR3 portion is preserved as DNA: 42 bases, with reading frame beginning at the first base. The receptor library was made with the immunoSEQ multiplex PCR assay. TCRdb carries this immuneACCESS record with in-frame sequences only. Its versions omit some clonotypes, under half of them owing to an unresolved V gene in the studies checked, with the rest unexplained. This sample has 56,000 or so clones in its table, and around 80% of those were observed once. 2.5% to 3.5% of the sample comes from the top ten. Focal radiation therapy combined with CTLA-4 blockade (ipilimumab) was tested in patients with chemo-refractory metastatic non-small-cell lung cancer.

The sequences come from peripheral blood, collected from a patient treated with radiotherapy plus ipilimumab. The clonotype comes from a human donor with non-small cell lung cancer who had a partial response to radiotherapy plus ipilimumab. Recombination joined TRBV5-1 with TRBJ2-7; 9 junctional bases match TRBD1. The CDR3 region: CASSPGQGLYEQYF. The sequenced DNA is TGCGCCAGCAGCCCGGGACAGGGATTATACGAGCAGTACTTC. Beyond the CDR3, the reference TRBV5-1 and TRBJ2-7 genes provide the residues; the full variable domain reads: KAGVTQTPRYLIKTRGQQVTLSCSPISGHRSVSWYQQTPGQGLQFLFEYFSETQRNKGNFPGRFSGRQFSNSRSEMNVSTLELGDSALYLCASSPGQGLYEQYFGPGTRLTVT.